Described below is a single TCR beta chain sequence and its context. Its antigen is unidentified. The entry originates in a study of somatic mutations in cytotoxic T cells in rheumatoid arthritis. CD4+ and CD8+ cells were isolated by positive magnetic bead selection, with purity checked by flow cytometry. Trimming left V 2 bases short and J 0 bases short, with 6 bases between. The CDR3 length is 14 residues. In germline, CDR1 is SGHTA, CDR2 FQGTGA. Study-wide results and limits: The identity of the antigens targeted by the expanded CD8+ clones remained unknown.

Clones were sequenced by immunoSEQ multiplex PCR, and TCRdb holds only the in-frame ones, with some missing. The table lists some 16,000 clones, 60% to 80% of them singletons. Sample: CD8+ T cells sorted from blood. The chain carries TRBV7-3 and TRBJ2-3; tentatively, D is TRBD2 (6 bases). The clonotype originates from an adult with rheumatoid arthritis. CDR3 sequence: CASSLAGSTDTQYF. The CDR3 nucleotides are TGTGCCAGCAGCTTAGCGGGAAGCACAGATACGCAGTATTTT.